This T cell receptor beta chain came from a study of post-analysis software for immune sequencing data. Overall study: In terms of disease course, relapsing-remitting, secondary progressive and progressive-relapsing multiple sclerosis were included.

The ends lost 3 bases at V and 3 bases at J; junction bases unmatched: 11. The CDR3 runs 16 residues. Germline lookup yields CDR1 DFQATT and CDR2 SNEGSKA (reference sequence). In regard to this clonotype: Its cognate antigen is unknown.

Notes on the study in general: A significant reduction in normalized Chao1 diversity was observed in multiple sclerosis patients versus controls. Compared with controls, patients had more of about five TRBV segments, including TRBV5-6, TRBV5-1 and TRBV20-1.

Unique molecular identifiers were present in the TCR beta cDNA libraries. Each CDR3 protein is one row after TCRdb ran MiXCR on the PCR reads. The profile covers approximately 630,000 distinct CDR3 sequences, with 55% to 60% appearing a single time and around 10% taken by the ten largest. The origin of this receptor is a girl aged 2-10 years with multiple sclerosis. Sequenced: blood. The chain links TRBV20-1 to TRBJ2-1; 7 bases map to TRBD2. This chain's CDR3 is CSASGDGAGRYNEQFF. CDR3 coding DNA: TGCAGTGCTAGTGGGGATGGAGCGGGGCGCTACAATGAGCAGTTCTTC.